The 7 T cell receptor beta chains below come from one sample, sequenced in a study of CD8+ T cells in alopecia areata. Extracted RNA was reverse transcribed, and the resulting cDNA served as sequencing template. TCRdb's copy holds only in-frame clones and misses some; the assay was immunoSEQ multiplex PCR. The sample shows under 65,000 clones, about 44% of them seen only once. The sample taken for sequencing was NKG2D-low CD8+ T cells sorted from blood. The receptors come from a human donor with alopecia areata.

V usage is TRBV14 and J usage is TRBJ2-1; no firm D call. Per the germline V gene, CDR1 is SGHDN and CDR2 is FVKESK. The length of the CDR3 is 14 residues. V was clipped by 4 bases and J by 3 bases, with 10 bases between them. The CDR3 DNA follows: TGTGCCAGCAGCCCCCTGACTTACTACAATGAGCAGTTCTTC. Translated: CASSPLTYYNEQFF. Variable domain in full (rest from reference TRBV14 and TRBJ2-1): EAGVTQFPSHSVIEKGQTVTLRCDPISGHDNLYWYRRVMGKEIKFLLHFVKESKQDESGMPNNRFLAERTGGTYSTLKVQPAELEDSGVYFCASSPLTYYNEQFFGPGTRLTVL.

This chain joins TRBV30 and TRBJ2-3, with TRBD1 identical over 11 bases. The junction had 4 bases not matched to a gene; V was cut back by 1 base and J by 4 bases. Germline V gives CDR1 GTSNPN, CDR2 SVGIG (reference sequence). The CDR3 loop spans 15 amino acids. The CDR3 bases are TGTGCCTGGAGTGAGGACAGGGGGCGTCCAGATACGCAGTATTTT. Its translation: CAWSEDRGRPDTQYF.

The chain employs TRBV10-3 and TRBJ1-2; TRBD1 is a possible D gene (5 bases). This CDR3 is 14 amino acids long. Trimming took 0 bases from V and 4 from J, leaving 9 bases between them. Germline values: CDR1 ENHRY, CDR2 SYGVKD. For the CDR3, the DNA is TGTGCCATCAGTGAGTCCCCAGGGAGCTATGGCTACACCTTC. Protein product: CAISESPGSYGYTF.

The chain links TRBV7-9 to TRBJ2-1, with 10 bases matching TRBD2. The CDR3 consists of 15 residues. V gave up 5 bases and J gave up 2 bases; unmatched junction bases: 3. CDR1 and CDR2 from the germline V gene are SEHNR and FQNEAQ (reference sequence). The CDR3 is CASSATSGTYNEQFF. The DNA for the CDR3 is TGTGCCAGCAGCGCAACTAGCGGGACCTACAATGAGCAGTTCTTC.

This chain uses TRBV27 with TRBJ2-1; 8 bases match TRBD1. This CDR3 has 14 residues. The J segment lost 3 bases and the V segment lost 5 bases, leaving 3 bases of the junction unmatched. Germline lookup yields CDR1 MNHEY and CDR2 SMNVEV (reference sequence). CDR3 DNA sequence: TGTGCCAGCAGTATGGGGACAGGCTACAATGAGCAGTTCTTC. It yields the protein CASSMGTGYNEQFF.

The chain joins TRBV27 to TRBJ2-7; D remains unclear. With 0 bases removed from V and 4 bases from J, the gap between germline ends came to 7 bases. The CDR3 has 13 amino acids. Germline lookup yields CDR1 MNHEY and CDR2 SMNVEV (reference sequence). The CDR3 region is CASSLSIPYEQYF. Here the CDR3 DNA reads TGTGCCAGCAGTTTATCGATACCTTACGAGCAGTACTTC.

The J gene is TRBJ2-5, the V gene TRBV5-6, with D tentatively TRBD1 (6 bases). CDR1 is SGHDT and CDR2 is YYEEEE in the germline V gene. The CDR3 sequence is 15 residues long. The V end was cut by 2 bases, the J end by 2 bases, with 13 bases between. The CDR3 coding sequence is TGTGCCAGCAGCTTCGGGACATACCCTCAAGAGACCCAGTACTTC. Its protein product is CASSFGTYPQETQYF.